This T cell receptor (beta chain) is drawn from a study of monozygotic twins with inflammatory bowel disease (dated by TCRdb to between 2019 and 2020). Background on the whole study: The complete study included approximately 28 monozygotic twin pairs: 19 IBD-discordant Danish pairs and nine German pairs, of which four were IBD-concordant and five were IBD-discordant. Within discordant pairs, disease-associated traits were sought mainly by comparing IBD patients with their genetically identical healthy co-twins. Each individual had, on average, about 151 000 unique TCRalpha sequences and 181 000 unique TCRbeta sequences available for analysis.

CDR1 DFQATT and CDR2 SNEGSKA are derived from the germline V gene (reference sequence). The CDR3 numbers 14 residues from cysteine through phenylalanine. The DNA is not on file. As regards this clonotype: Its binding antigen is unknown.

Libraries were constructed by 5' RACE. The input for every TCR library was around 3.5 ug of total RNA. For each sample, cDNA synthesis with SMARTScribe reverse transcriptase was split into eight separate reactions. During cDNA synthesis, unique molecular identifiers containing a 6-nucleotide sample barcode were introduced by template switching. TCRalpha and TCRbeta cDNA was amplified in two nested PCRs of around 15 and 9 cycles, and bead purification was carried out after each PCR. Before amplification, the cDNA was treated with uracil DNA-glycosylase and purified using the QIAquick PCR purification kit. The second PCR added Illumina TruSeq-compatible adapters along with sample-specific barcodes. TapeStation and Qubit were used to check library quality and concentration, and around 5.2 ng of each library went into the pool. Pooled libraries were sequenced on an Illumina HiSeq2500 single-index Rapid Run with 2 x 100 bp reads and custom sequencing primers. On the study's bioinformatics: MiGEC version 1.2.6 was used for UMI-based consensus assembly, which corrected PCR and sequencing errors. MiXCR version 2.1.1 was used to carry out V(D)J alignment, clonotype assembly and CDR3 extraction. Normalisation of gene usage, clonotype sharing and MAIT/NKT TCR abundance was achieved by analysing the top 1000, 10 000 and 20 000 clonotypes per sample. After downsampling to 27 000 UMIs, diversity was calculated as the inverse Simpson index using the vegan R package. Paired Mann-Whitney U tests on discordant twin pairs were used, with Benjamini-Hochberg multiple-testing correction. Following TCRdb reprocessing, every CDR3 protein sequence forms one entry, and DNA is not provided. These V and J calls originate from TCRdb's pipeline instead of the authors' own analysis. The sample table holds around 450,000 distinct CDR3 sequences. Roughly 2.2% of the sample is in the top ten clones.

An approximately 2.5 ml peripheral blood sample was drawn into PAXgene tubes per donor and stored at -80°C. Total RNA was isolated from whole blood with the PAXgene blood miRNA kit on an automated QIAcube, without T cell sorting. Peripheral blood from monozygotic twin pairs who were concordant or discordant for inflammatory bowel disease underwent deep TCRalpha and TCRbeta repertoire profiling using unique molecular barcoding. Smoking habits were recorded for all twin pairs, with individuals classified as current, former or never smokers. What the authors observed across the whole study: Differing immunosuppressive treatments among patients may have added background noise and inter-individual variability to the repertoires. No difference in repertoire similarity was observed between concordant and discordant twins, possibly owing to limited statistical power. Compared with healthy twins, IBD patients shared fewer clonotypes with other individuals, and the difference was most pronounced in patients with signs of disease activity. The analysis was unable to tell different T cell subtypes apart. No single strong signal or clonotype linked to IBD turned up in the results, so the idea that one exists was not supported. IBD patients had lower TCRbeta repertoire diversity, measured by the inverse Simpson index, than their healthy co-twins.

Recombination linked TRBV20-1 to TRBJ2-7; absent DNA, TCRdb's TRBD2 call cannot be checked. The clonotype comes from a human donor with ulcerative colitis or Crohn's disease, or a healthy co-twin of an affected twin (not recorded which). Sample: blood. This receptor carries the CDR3 CSAPPAGTSAEQYF.